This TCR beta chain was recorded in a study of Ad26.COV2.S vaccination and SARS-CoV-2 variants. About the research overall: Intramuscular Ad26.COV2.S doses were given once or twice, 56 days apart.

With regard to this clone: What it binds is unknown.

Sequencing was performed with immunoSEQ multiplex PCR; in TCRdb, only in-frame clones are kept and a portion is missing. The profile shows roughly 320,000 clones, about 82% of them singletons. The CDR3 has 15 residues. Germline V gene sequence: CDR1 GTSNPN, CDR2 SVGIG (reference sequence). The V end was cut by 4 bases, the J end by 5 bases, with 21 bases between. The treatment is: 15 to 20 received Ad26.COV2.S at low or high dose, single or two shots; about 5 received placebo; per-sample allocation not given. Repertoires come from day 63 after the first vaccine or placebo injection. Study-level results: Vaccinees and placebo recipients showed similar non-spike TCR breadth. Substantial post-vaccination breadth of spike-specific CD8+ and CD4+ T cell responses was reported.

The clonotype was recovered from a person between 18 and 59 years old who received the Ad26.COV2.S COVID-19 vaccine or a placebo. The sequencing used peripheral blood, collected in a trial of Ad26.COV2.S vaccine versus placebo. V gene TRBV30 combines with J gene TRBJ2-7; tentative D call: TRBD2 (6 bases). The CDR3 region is CAWNRRGRAWDEQYF. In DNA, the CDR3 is TGTGCCTGGAATCGGAGGGGCAGGGCTTGGGACGAGCAGTACTTC.